One sample yielded the 13 T cell receptor beta chains listed below, sequenced in a study of T cell repertoires in aging, cancer and after chemotherapy (dated 2019 in TCRdb). For sequencing, an Illumina MiSeq was employed. Rearranged TRB sequences spanning V, D and J segments were amplified by multiplex touch-down PCR using a mixed TRB-A/B primer pool. The raw public reads went through TCRdb reprocessing: fastp at Q25, MiXCR clone calling, in-frame beta chains kept. Entries that share a CDR3 protein sequence are merged under the most common genes and DNA. The sample table contains some 8,100 distinct CDR3 sequences; only one count was recorded for less than 55% of them. Of the sample, roughly a fifth falls within the top ten clones. TCR beta rearrangements were amplified from genomic DNA extracted from peripheral blood rather than from sorted cells or RNA. The sample consisted of blood. The receptor source for this set is a human donor in good health.

The chain carries TRBV5-4 and TRBJ1-1; no firm D call. This CDR3 comprises 13 residues. V shed 4 bases and J shed 1 base, with 8 bases lying between them. CDR1 and CDR2 (germline): SGHNT, YYREEE (reference sequence). The CDR3 region has the DNA TGTGCCAGCAGCCTACAATCGAACACTGAAGCTTTCTTT. Its translation is CASSLQSNTEAFF.

This clonotype was recorded once. V is TRBV24-1 and J is TRBJ2-5, with 7 bases that match TRBD2. This CDR3 contains 13 residues. Germline values: CDR1 KGHDR, CDR2 SFDVKD. V dropped 5 bases and J dropped 2; count of bases not matched to a gene: 1. CDR3 sequence: CATSAGGQETQYF. CDR3 bases: TGTGCCACCAGTGCGGGGGGACAAGAGACCCAGTACTTC.

The CDR3 region has the DNA TGCGCCAGCAGTGACCGGACTAGCGGGAGGCCAGCGTACTTC. Encoded protein: CASSDRTSGRPAYF. This chain joins TRBV10-1 and TRBJ2-7; 14 bases match TRBD2. The CDR3 extends over 14 amino acids. Germline V CDR1 and CDR2: WNHNN, SYGVQD (reference sequence). With 3 bases clipped from V and 12 bases from J, the junction kept 7 bases outside the gene matches.

This chain connects TRBV19 to TRBJ2-7; no definite D call. The CDR3 contains 14 residues. CDR1 LNHDA and CDR2 SQIVND come from the germline V gene (reference sequence). Trimming cost V 5 bases and J 1 base, with 12 bases left between them. CDR3 protein: CASSPQDGSYEQYF. The CDR3 nucleotides read TGTGCCAGTAGTCCCCAAGACGGGTCCTACGAGCAGTACTTC.

This clonotype has only a few counts. The V gene is TRBV30, the J gene TRBJ2-1; D is unresolved. The ends were cut back, 0 bases at V and 8 bases at J, with 17 bases in the middle. The CDR3 is 15 amino acids. Germline V gene sequence: CDR1 GTSNPN, CDR2 SVGIG (reference sequence). Here the CDR3 DNA reads TGTGCCTGGAGTGTAGGCCTCTCAAATGGCGATGAGCAGTTCTTC. It encodes CAWSVGLSNGDEQFF.

V and J are TRBV5-1 and TRBJ2-1; D gene unclear. Trimming took off 0 bases at V and 1 base at J, with 11 bases between the two ends. Looked up from germline, CDR1 is SGHRS and CDR2 is YFSETQ. The CDR3 contains 16 residues. This CDR3 reads CASSLAAGESYNEQFF. The CDR3, as DNA: TGCGCCAGCAGCTTGGCCGCAGGCGAGTCCTACAATGAGCAGTTCTTC.

DNA of the CDR3: TGTGCCAGCTCACCACAATACGTCGCACACGAGCAGTACTTC. This encodes CASSPQYVAHEQYF. The V call is TRBV27, the J call TRBJ2-7; no firm D call. V gave up 8 bases and J gave up 5 bases, with 19 bases separating them. The CDR3 is made up of 14 amino acids. In germline, CDR1 is MNHEY, CDR2 SMNVEV (reference sequence).

This clonotype occurred once. The chain has TRBV5-5 and TRBJ2-6; D is unclear. Germline lookup yields CDR1 SGHKS and CDR2 YYEKEE (reference sequence). Trimming pared 5 bases from V and 7 bases from J, leaving 4 bases between. This CDR3 has 11 amino acids. The CDR3 DNA is TGTGCCAGCAGATCAGCCAACGTCCTGACTTTC. Its protein product is CASRSANVLTF.

V usage is TRBV5-5 and J usage is TRBJ1-5; D ambiguous. V lost 5 bases and J lost 0, with 9 bases in between. The CDR3 length is 14 residues. Germline V CDR1 and CDR2: SGHKS, YYEKEE (reference sequence). CDR3: CASSLGFSNQPQHF. The CDR3 nucleotides are TGTGCCAGCAGTCTAGGCTTTAGCAATCAGCCCCAGCATTTT.

The V gene is TRBV11-3, the J gene TRBJ2-7; the D call may be TRBD1 or TRBD2 (6 bases each). CDR3 length: 13 amino acids. Germline CDR1 reads SGHNT; CDR2 reads YENEEA. Trimming shortened V by 4 bases and J by 9 bases, and 16 bases separated the two germline ends. The CDR3 DNA follows: TGTGCCAGCAGCTCCGGGGGCCAGGCGGTGCAGTACTTC. Protein sequence: CASSSGGQAVQYF. The full variable domain, with the rest looked up from reference TRBV11-3 and TRBJ2-7, is EAGVVQSPRYKIIEKKQPVAFWCNPISGHNTLYWYLQNLGQGPELLIRYENEEAVDDSQLPKDRFSAERLKGVDSTLKIQPAELGDSAVYLCASSSGGQAVQYFGPGTRLTVT.

Turning to this clonotype: The junction differs from germline at one of its ends, possibly a read error. This chain uses TRBV10-3 with TRBJ2-3, with D possibly TRBD1 on 6 matching bases. Germline loops: CDR1 ENHRY, CDR2 SYGVKD. The CDR3 has 15 residues. Here the CDR3 DNA reads TGTGCCAGCAGTGAAGGAGACAGGCGCACAGATACGCAGTATTTT. It yields the protein CASSEGDRRTDTQYF.

V and J are TRBV5-5 and TRBJ2-5, with D perhaps TRBD2 (6 bases). The CDR3 covers 15 residues. Germline V CDR1 and CDR2: SGHKS, YYEKEE (reference sequence). Trimming left V 0 bases short and J 4 bases short, with 13 bases between. The CDR3 nucleotides read TGTGCCAGCAGCTTGGGGGGGACGCGGGGAGAGACCCAGTACTTC. It translates to CASSLGGTRGETQYF.

This rearrangement joins TRBV6-1 to TRBJ2-7; 9 positions agree with TRBD2. This CDR3 has 14 amino acids. V was pared by 5 bases and J by 2 bases, with 4 bases of the junction left unmatched. Germline assignment: CDR1 MNHNS and CDR2 SASEGT. The CDR3 region has the DNA TGTGCCAGCAGTTTTTCTAGCGGGGCCTACGAGCAGTACTTC. Translating it yields CASSFSSGAYEQYF.